One and the same sample provided the 26 T cell receptor beta chains below, sequenced in a study of blood T cell repertoires in COVID-19. Only in-frame clones appear in the TCRdb table, and some are missing; sequencing was by immunoSEQ multiplex PCR. Among over 300,000 clones, almost 90% were seen once, and the ten largest hold about 6.5%. Sequenced material: peripheral blood. The receptor source for this set is a man younger than 30 with active or convalescent COVID-19.

The chain joins TRBV5-1 to TRBJ2-5; 9 bases line up with TRBD1. V was clipped by 4 bases and J by 9 bases; unmatched bases: 13. The CDR3 loop spans 15 amino acids. Looked up from germline, CDR1 is SGHRS and CDR2 is YFSETQ. CDR3 DNA: TGCGCCAGCAGCGGGGGACAGGGACGATTTGGGGCCCAGTACTTC. Amino acids: CASSGGQGRFGAQYF.

The chain employs TRBV9 and TRBJ1-2, with D uncertain. Germline lookup yields CDR1 SGDLS and CDR2 YYNGEE. V lost 4 bases and J 5 bases, leaving 12 bases between the germline ends. There are 13 residues in the CDR3. CDR3 nucleotides: TGTGCCAGCAGCCTGTCGGGGTTTTATGGCTACACCTTC. This encodes CASSLSGFYGYTF.

The rearrangement links TRBV6-5 to TRBJ1-1; TRBD1 matches 12 bases. V was clipped by 10 bases and J by 5 bases; unmatched bases: 11. The CDR3 covers 15 residues. Germline V gene data show CDR1 as MNHEY and CDR2 as SVGAGI. CDR3 nucleotide sequence: TGTGCCACCTCCTCCAGGGACAGGGGGCGGACTGAAGCTTTCTTT. Translation gives CATSSRDRGRTEAFF.

CDR3 loop: CASSLFASGTRETQYF. The CDR3 DNA reads TGTGCCAGCAGCTTATTTGCTAGCGGGACCCGCGAGACCCAGTACTTC. V usage is TRBV7-2 and J usage is TRBJ2-5; 9 positions match TRBD2. Per germline, CDR1 SGHTA and CDR2 FQGNSA. Trimming at V came to 2 bases and at J to 5 bases, leaving 9 bases not matched to a gene. The CDR3 has 16 amino acids.

The chain combines TRBV11-2 with TRBJ2-1; TRBD1 matches 8 bases. Germline values: CDR1 SGHAT, CDR2 FQNNGV. The V gene end was trimmed by 4 bases and the J gene end by 5 bases; junction bases not matched to a gene: 7. The CDR3 consists of 15 residues. Here the CDR3 reads CASSSEGQEDNEQFF. Here the CDR3 DNA reads TGTGCCAGCAGCTCCGAGGGACAGGAGGACAATGAGCAGTTCTTC.

This clone has only a few counts. The chain is built from TRBV27 and TRBJ1-2; D is unresolved. V was trimmed by 6 bases and J by 7 bases, leaving 15 bases between them. CDR1 is MNHEY, CDR2 SMNVEV, per germline (reference sequence). The CDR3 contains 13 residues. CDR3 region: CASRRDFWSGYTF. As DNA, the CDR3 is TGTGCCAGCAGACGGGATTTCTGGAGTGGCTACACCTTC.

The V gene is TRBV28, the J gene TRBJ1-2; D may be TRBD1 (6 bases). The CDR3 extends over 15 amino acids. Trimming took 2 bases from V and 3 from J, leaving 13 bases between them. Germline values: CDR1 MDHEN, CDR2 SYDVKM. CDR3 sequence reads: CASSLVGAVYYGYTF. The CDR3 region has the DNA TGTGCCAGCAGTTTAGTGGGGGCGGTGTACTATGGCTACACCTTC.

The V and J genes are TRBV7-2 and TRBJ1-2, with D maybe TRBD1 (5 bases). Trimming took off 2 bases at V and 3 bases at J, with 13 bases between the two ends. CDR1 and CDR2 (germline): SGHTA, FQGNSA. This CDR3 comprises 15 residues. DNA for the CDR3: TGTGCCAGCAGCTTACTTGACAGACCCTACTATGGCTACACCTTC. Translating it yields CASSLLDRPYYGYTF. Combining the CDR3 with reference TRBV7-2 and TRBJ1-2 gives the whole variable domain GAGVSQSPSNKVTEKGKDVELRCDPISGHTALYWYRQSLGQGLEFLIYFQGNSAPDKSGLPSDRFSAERTGGSVSTLTIQRTQQEDSAVYLCASSLLDRPYYGYTFGSGTRLTVV.

The chain is built from TRBV7-9 and TRBJ1-4; 9 nucleotides match TRBD1. The trim removed 5 bases at V and 7 bases at J, leaving 5 bases unmatched. The germline CDR1 and CDR2 sequences are SEHNR and FQNEAQ (reference sequence). CDR3 size: 14 residues. The CDR3 DNA is TGTGCCAGCAGCCAGGGACAGGGCCCTGAAAAACTGTTTTTT. Its protein product is CASSQGQGPEKLFF.

The CDR3: CASSFMGHTDTQYF. The DNA of the CDR3 is TGTGCCAGCAGTTTTATGGGGCACACAGATACGCAGTATTTT. The rearrangement uses TRBV6-5 and TRBJ2-3, with D tentatively TRBD1 (5 bases). V was shortened by 4 bases and J by 2 bases, with 10 bases between the two germline ends. Germline CDR1 is MNHEY and CDR2 is SVGAGI. The CDR3 loop spans 14 amino acids.

This chain uses TRBV27 with TRBJ2-1, with a weak D call TRBD2 (6 bases). The CDR3 has 16 amino acids. The germline V and J ends were trimmed by 1 base and 3 bases, with 13 bases remaining between them. Germline CDR1 is MNHEY and CDR2 is SMNVEV (reference sequence). CDR3 residues: CASSLFGRSDYNEQFF. In nucleotides, the CDR3 is TGTGCCAGCAGTTTATTTGGGAGGAGTGACTACAATGAGCAGTTCTTC.

This chain links TRBV28 with TRBJ2-5; TRBD2 matches at 14 bases. V shed 5 bases, J shed 2 bases, and the junction held 7 bases outside the gene matches. The CDR3 contains 17 residues. CDR1 is MDHEN and CDR2 is SYDVKM in the germline V gene. In DNA form, the CDR3 reads TGTGCCAGCAGTCTAGGACTAGCGGGGGGAACTCAAGAGACCCAGTACTTC. Its protein is CASSLGLAGGTQETQYF.

The rearrangement uses TRBV19 and TRBJ2-6; the match to TRBD1 covers 7 bases. CDR3 length: 21 residues. Germline V gives CDR1 LNHDA, CDR2 SQIVND (reference sequence). Unmatched junction bases numbered 20, after V lost 5 bases and J lost 1 base. CDR3 nucleotide sequence: TGTGCCAGTAGTTTCTACCGAACAGGGGCGACCGACTCTTCTGGGGCCAACGTCCTGACTTTC. It codes for CASSFYRTGATDSSGANVLTF.

Notes on this clone: Other DNA sequences in the same sample also yield this CDR3. DNA of the CDR3: TGTGCCACCGGTGGACTAGCGGGTAGCACAGATACGCAGTATTTT. Encoded protein: CATGGLAGSTDTQYF. The chain is built from TRBV24-1 and TRBJ2-3, with 11 positions matching TRBD2. The CDR3 has 15 amino acids. Germline loops: CDR1 KGHDR, CDR2 SFDVKD. Trimming removed 9 bases from V and 0 bases from J; junction bases left unmatched: 4.

Only a few counts were recorded for this clone. The J gene is TRBJ1-1, the V gene TRBV7-2; TRBD1 might be the D (5 bases). Germline lookup yields CDR1 SGHTA and CDR2 FQGNSA. Trimming took 3 bases from V and 3 from J, leaving 17 bases between them. This CDR3 has 16 amino acids. CDR3 residues: CASSFGQGRDHTEAFF. CDR3 coding DNA: TGTGCCAGCAGCTTCGGGCAGGGAAGAGATCACACTGAAGCTTTCTTT.

J is TRBJ2-1 and V is TRBV12-3 or TRBV12-4; D is unclear. Between the trimmed V and J ends, which lost 3 bases and 6 bases, there was a span of 9 bases. There are 13 residues in the CDR3. The DNA for the CDR3 is TGTGCCAGCAGTTTGTCCTCCGTCAATGAGCAGTTCTTC. Translated, it gives CASSLSSVNEQFF.

This chain joins TRBV15 and TRBJ2-7, with a tentative D call TRBD1 (5 bases). CDR1 and CDR2 from the germline V gene are LNHNV and YYDKDF (reference sequence). Trimming took off 0 bases at V and 3 bases at J, with 21 bases between the two ends. The CDR3 spans 18 residues. CDR3 coding DNA: TGTGCCACCAGCAGAGATTTAGGATACACCGACAGAGGCTACGAGCAGTACTTC. Amino acid sequence: CATSRDLGYTDRGYEQYF.

The rearrangement uses TRBV6-2 or TRBV6-3 and TRBJ1-2; D is ambiguous. Trimming took off 3 bases at V and 7 bases at J, with 18 bases between the two ends. This CDR3 has 15 amino acids. The germline gives CDR1 MNHEY, CDR2 SVGEGT. CDR3 loop: CASSYDGMDYSGYTF. The CDR3 DNA follows: TGTGCCAGCAGTTATGATGGGATGGACTATAGTGGCTACACCTTC.

The CDR3 region has the DNA TGCGCCAGCAGCCCTCATGGGAGCTCTGGGGCCAACGTCCTGACTTTC. This sequence encodes CASSPHGSSGANVLTF. The chain combines TRBV4-3 with TRBJ2-6, with D maybe TRBD2 (5 bases). The CDR3 covers 16 residues. The V end was cut by 4 bases, the J end by 0 bases, with 10 bases between. Germline-derived CDR1 and CDR2 are LGHNA and YSLEER.

The chain links TRBV29-1 to TRBJ2-1, with TRBD2 as a possible D gene (6 bases). The CDR3 covers 15 residues. The ends were cut back, 6 bases at V and 0 bases at J, with 15 bases in the middle. Germline V gene data show CDR1 as SQVTM and CDR2 as ANQGSEA. The CDR3 here is CSVGGGWSSYNEQFF. CDR3 coding DNA: TGCAGCGTGGGGGGAGGTTGGAGCTCCTACAATGAGCAGTTCTTC.

The rearrangement joins TRBV5-1 to TRBJ2-7, with D possibly TRBD2 on 6 matching bases. This CDR3 is built from 14 residues. Trimming cost V 0 bases and J 0 bases, with 7 bases left between them. Per the germline V gene, CDR1 is SGHRS and CDR2 is YFSETQ. CDR3 amino acids: CASSLDGSSYEQYF. The CDR3 DNA follows: TGCGCCAGCAGCTTGGACGGGAGCTCCTACGAGCAGTACTTC.

This clone was observed a few times. The J gene is TRBJ1-1, the V gene TRBV18, with TRBD1 matching over 7 bases. The CDR3 runs 15 residues. With V trimmed by 3 bases and J by 1 base, 5 bases remained unmatched. Germline CDR1 and CDR2: KGHSH and LQKENI. This CDR3 is CASSPAGTANTEAFF. Here the CDR3 DNA reads TGTGCCAGCTCACCTGCCGGGACAGCGAACACTGAAGCTTTCTTT.

The J gene is TRBJ2-7, the V gene TRBV6-6, with 7 nucleotides matching TRBD2. Germline values: CDR1 MNHNY, CDR2 SVGAGI (reference sequence). With V trimmed by 7 bases and J by 6 bases, 15 bases remained unmatched. The CDR3 runs to 15 residues. In DNA, the CDR3 is TGTGCCAGCACCCAAAGCGGGGTGGGGCGTGGCGAGCAGTACTTC. Translated: CASTQSGVGRGEQYF.

The chain uses TRBV6-5 and TRBJ2-5, with a tentative D call TRBD1 (5 bases). The CDR3 contains 14 residues. The germline V and J ends were trimmed by 0 bases and 6 bases, with 11 bases remaining between them. Germline CDR1 and CDR2: MNHEY and SVGAGI. The CDR3 is CASSYSAGMKTQYF. CDR3 DNA: TGTGCCAGCAGTTACTCGGCAGGGATGAAGACCCAGTACTTC.

The chain employs TRBV29-1 and TRBJ1-2, with unresolved D. Germline assignment: CDR1 SQVTM and CDR2 ANQGSEA. The CDR3 runs to 12 residues. Trimming left V 7 bases short and J 3 bases short, with 12 bases between. CDR3 sequence reads: CSGGEADYGYTF. CDR3 nucleotides: TGCAGCGGCGGCGAGGCAGACTATGGCTACACCTTC.

This clone was seen a single time. The CDR3 bases are TGTGCCAGTAGTATGACAAGACAGGGCGAGGCTTTCTTT. It encodes CASSMTRQGEAFF. The chain recombines TRBV19 with TRBJ1-1; 7 bases fit TRBD1. The CDR3 totals 13 residues. Losses at the gene ends were 3 bases for V and 11 bases for J; bases not matched to a gene: 9. Germline V gene sequence: CDR1 LNHDA, CDR2 SQIVND (reference sequence).